This T cell receptor (beta chain) was documented in a study of blood T cell repertoires in COVID-19. Study background: Whether acute or convalescent, the COVID-19 samples came from the United States, Italy and Spain.

Methods used by the authors: For nucleated cells, counts were estimated from reference gene primer amplification. Sequencing used immunoSEQ multiplex PCR; TCRdb keeps in-frame clones, though not all of them. That table is the source of V, J and clone size, and D and trimming were worked out from the DNA. The sample contains 250,000 to 300,000 clones, 80% to 90% of which appear only once. Losses at the gene ends were 1 base for V and 9 bases for J; bases not matched to a gene: 9. From germline, CDR1 is SEHNR and CDR2 FQNEAQ (reference sequence). This CDR3 has 15 amino acids. The TCR comes from a woman aged 65 to 85 with acute or convalescent COVID-19. Sequenced material: peripheral blood. J is TRBJ2-1 and V is TRBV7-9; 7 bases fit TRBD2. DNA of the CDR3: TGTGCCAGCAGCTTAGGTACGCGGGGGTATGGTGAGCAGTTCTTC. This gives the protein CASSLGTRGYGEQFF. Using reference TRBV7-9 and TRBJ2-1 for the parts outside the CDR3, the full variable domain is DTGVSQNPRHKITKRGQNVTFRCDPISEHNRLYWYRQTLGQGPEFLTYFQNEAQLEKSRLLSDRFSAERPKGSFSTLEIQRTEQGDSAMYLCASSLGTRGYGEQFFGPGTRLTVL.